The 10 T cell receptor beta chains given below trace back to one sample, sequenced in a study of T cell repertoires in cytomegalovirus infection. A single record per CDR3 protein comes from TCRdb applying MiXCR to the reads. Here the sample spans about 260,000 distinct CDR3 sequences, roughly 13% being singletons. Sequencing was done on a sample of PBMCs. The receptors come from a human donor in good health (CMV status not recorded). Some clones in this sample may be carry-over from other donors' samples.

This clonotype was counted at least ten times. The V and J genes are TRBV5-1 and TRBJ1-2; weak D call: TRBD1 (6 bases). V lost 4 bases and J 0 bases, leaving 25 bases between the germline ends. The CDR3 is made up of 19 amino acids. Germline V gene data show CDR1 as SGHRS and CDR2 as YFSETQ. The CDR3 reads CASSRGGPGTLLSNYGYTF. In nucleotides, the CDR3 is TGCGCCAGCAGCCGGGGGGGACCCGGGACACTCCTTTCTAACTATGGCTACACCTTC.

This clonotype has a count of ten or more. The V call is TRBV2, the J call TRBJ2-5, with 10 bases that match TRBD1. The CDR3 is 16 residues long. J was trimmed by 3 bases and V by 1 base; bases with no gene match: 5. The germline V gene has CDR1 SNHLY and CDR2 FYNNEI. The DNA for the CDR3 is TGTGCCAGCAGTGAAGGGTTCGGGACAGGGGAAGAGACCCAGTACTTC. Its protein is CASSEGFGTGEETQYF.

This clonotype was counted at least ten times. CDR3 DNA sequence: TGTGCCAGCAGCCCCTCTGGGGGACAGGGAGCGGACACCTTC. Its translation: CASSPSGGQGADTF. The chain carries TRBV7-9 and TRBJ1-2, with 9 nucleotides matching TRBD1. In germline, CDR1 is SEHNR, CDR2 FQNEAQ (reference sequence). V trimming: 5 bases; J trimming: 12 bases; junction bases outside the gene matches: 13. CDR3 length equals 14 residues.

This clonotype was counted many times. The gene calls are TRBV25-1 and TRBJ2-5, with a possible D match to TRBD1 (5 bases). Germline V gives CDR1 MGHDK, CDR2 SYGVNS. V was cut by 1 base and J by 5 bases, with 14 bases left in between. CDR3 size: 15 residues. DNA for the CDR3: TGTGCCAGCAGTGAATGGGGAAGGGGCGGCGAGACCCAGTACTTC. This gives the protein CASSEWGRGGETQYF.

The chain joins TRBV29-1 to TRBJ1-2; TRBD1 is a possible D gene (5 bases). The V and J ends lost 0 bases and 7 bases respectively, with 12 bases between them. The CDR3 covers 13 residues. The germline V gene has CDR1 SQVTM and CDR2 ANQGSEA. CDR3 loop: CSVEDIAGFGYTF. CDR3 coding DNA: TGCAGCGTTGAAGATATCGCAGGGTTTGGCTACACCTTC.

J is TRBJ1-5 and V is TRBV28; D is uncertain. The germline V and J ends were trimmed by 1 base and 7 bases, with 5 bases remaining between them. CDR3 length: 12 amino acids. Germline loops: CDR1 MDHEN, CDR2 SYDVKM. The CDR3 nucleotides are TGTGCCAGCAGTTTATATCGACAGCCCCAGCATTTT. This encodes CASSLYRQPQHF.

The sample holds many counts of this clonotype. The chain employs TRBV7-8 and TRBJ2-4; the D gene could be TRBD1 or TRBD2 (6 bases each). The CDR3 covers 16 residues. V gave up 4 bases and J gave up 2 bases, with 15 bases separating them. Looked up from germline, CDR1 is SGHVS and CDR2 is FQNEAQ. As DNA, the CDR3 is TGTGCCAGCAGCTGGGGGGCTAGCACCACCAAAAACATTCAGTACTTC. This encodes CASSWGASTTKNIQYF.

This clonotype has a count of ten or more. The gene calls are TRBV7-8 and TRBJ1-2, with D tentatively TRBD1 (6 bases). Trimming shortened V by 3 bases and J by 6 bases, and 20 bases separated the two germline ends. The length of the CDR3 is 16 residues. CDR1 is SGHVS, CDR2 FQNEAQ, per germline. The CDR3 is CASSLIQGLVSNGYTF. CDR3 bases: TGTGCCAGCAGCTTGATACAGGGTTTGGTTTCTAATGGCTACACCTTC.

This clonotype was found many times. V and J are TRBV7-9 and TRBJ1-2, with D perhaps TRBD1 (6 bases). Germline CDR1 SEHNR, CDR2 FQNEAQ (reference sequence). V was cut by 7 bases and J by 7 bases, with 16 bases left in between. This CDR3 has 13 amino acids. CDR3 in DNA: TGTGCCAGCAACCTTCGGACAGACCTTGGCTACACCTTC. Protein product: CASNLRTDLGYTF.

Ten or more counts support this clonotype. The J gene is TRBJ2-7, the V gene TRBV20-1; D remains unclear. The germline V and J ends were trimmed by 0 bases and 5 bases, with 5 bases remaining between them. The CDR3 spans 11 residues. Looked up from germline, CDR1 is DFQATT and CDR2 is SNEGSKA (reference sequence). The CDR3 DNA is TGCAGTGCTAGAGATAATCACGAGCAGTACTTC. This codes for CSARDNHEQYF.